The T cell receptor beta chain described here comes from a study of control samples from healthy donors and cancer patients (dated by TCRdb to 2018 to 2020). A single count supports this clone. Its cognate antigen has yet to be identified. The sample holds no much larger clone one base away, and base qualities are not on file. At the junction V is shortened by 0 bases and J by 4 bases; bases outside the gene matches: 4. The CDR3 covers 16 residues, taking in both the cysteine and the phenylalanine. Kept here is only the CDR3 DNA, which spans 48 bases and is read in frame from base 1. The germline V gene (reference sequence) provides CDR1 MNHEY and CDR2 SMNVEV. Libraries were prepared through the immunoSEQ multiplex PCR assay. TCRdb's version of the immuneACCESS table is confined to in-frame rearrangements and falls short of the full clone set. An unresolved V gene accounts for under half of the shortfall where checked; the remainder is of unknown origin. This sample is represented by some 150,000 clones; 85% to 95% of them were singletons. The leading ten clones occupy about 4% of the sample.

The TCR sequence derives from a woman in her fifties or sixties in good health. The chain is encoded by TRBV27 joined to TRBJ1-1; 11 junctional bases match TRBD1. The specimen sequenced was blood. The nucleotide sequence reads as follows: TGTGCCAGCAGTTTATCGGTTGGGACAGGGGGCACTGAAGCTTTCTTT. The translation is CASSLSVGTGGTEAFF.